The 25 T cell receptor beta chains in this list originate from one sample, sequenced in a study of OX40 agonist ivuxolimab in advanced cancers. Clones were sequenced by immunoSEQ multiplex PCR, and TCRdb holds only the in-frame ones, with some missing. The profile shows about 33,000 clones, more than 80% of them singletons. The sequences come from CD4+ or CD8+ T cells sorted from blood, collected in a trial of the OX40 agonist ivuxolimab. The receptors come from an adult with an advanced solid tumor such as melanoma, head and neck, liver or kidney cancer.

The rearrangement uses TRBV6-6 and TRBJ2-5; D may be TRBD1 or TRBD2 (5 bases each). V was clipped by 0 bases and J by 4 bases, with 9 bases between them. Germline V gives CDR1 MNHNY, CDR2 SVGAGI (reference sequence). This CDR3 contains 14 residues. This chain's CDR3 is CASSYSWGRETQYF. CDR3 DNA: TGTGCCAGCAGTTACTCGTGGGGACGAGAGACCCAGTACTTC.

A few counts support this clone. V is TRBV27 and J is TRBJ2-1; D gene uncertain. With 0 bases removed from V and 7 bases from J, the gap between germline ends came to 10 bases. This CDR3 comprises 14 residues. The germline CDR1 and CDR2 sequences are MNHEY and SMNVEV (reference sequence). In DNA form, the CDR3 reads TGTGCCAGCAGTTTATCTAATTACCTTAATGAGCAGTTCTTC. Translated, it gives CASSLSNYLNEQFF.

The gene calls are TRBV5-5 and TRBJ2-7, with TRBD1 identical over 8 bases. J lost 0 bases, V lost 3 bases, and 5 bases had no gene match. Germline assignment: CDR1 SGHKS and CDR2 YYEKEE (reference sequence). The CDR3 is 15 amino acids. CDR3 region: CASSSPGQASYEQYF. The CDR3 coding sequence is TGTGCCAGCAGCTCTCCGGGACAGGCCTCCTACGAGCAGTACTTC. The whole variable domain, remainder taken from reference TRBV5-5 and TRBJ2-7, is DAGVTQSPTHLIKTRGQQVTLRCSPISGHKSVSWYQQVLGQGPQFIFQYYEKEERGRGNFPDRFSARQFPNYSSELNVNALLLGDSALYLCASSSPGQASYEQYFGPGTRLTVT.

This clone was detected once. V usage is TRBV5-6 and J usage is TRBJ2-7; TRBD2 matches at 11 bases. The trim removed 0 bases at V and 3 bases at J, leaving 5 bases unmatched. Germline V gene lookup returns CDR1 SGHDT and CDR2 YYEEEE. This CDR3 has 16 residues. CDR3 protein: CASSLAPGTSGYEQYF. CDR3 DNA sequence: TGTGCCAGCAGCTTGGCCCCAGGGACTAGCGGCTACGAGCAGTACTTC.

The V and J genes are TRBV4-3 and TRBJ2-1; 11 nucleotides align to TRBD2. The CDR3 loop spans 16 amino acids. The trim removed 2 bases at V and 4 bases at J, leaving 4 bases unmatched. Germline V gene sequence: CDR1 LGHNA, CDR2 YSLEER. The CDR3 DNA sequence: TGCGCCAGCAGCCAATTAGCGGGAGGGTCATACAATGAGCAGTTCTTC. Its translation is CASSQLAGGSYNEQFF.

The chain recombines TRBV9 with TRBJ2-1, with D perhaps matching TRBD1 (6 bases). V lost 0 bases, J lost 1 base, and 8 bases lay in between. CDR1 SGDLS and CDR2 YYNGEE come from the germline V gene. The CDR3 totals 15 residues. The CDR3 sequence is CASSVEGVSYNEQFF. The DNA for the CDR3 is TGTGCCAGCAGCGTAGAGGGGGTTTCCTACAATGAGCAGTTCTTC.

The chain carries TRBV9 and TRBJ2-7; 10 bases line up with TRBD1. J was trimmed by 2 bases and V by 0 bases; bases with no gene match: 2. CDR1 SGDLS and CDR2 YYNGEE come from the germline V gene. There are 15 residues in the CDR3. The CDR3: CASSVAGQGAYEQYF. The CDR3 DNA follows: TGTGCCAGCAGCGTAGCTGGACAGGGGGCCTACGAGCAGTACTTC.

The chain recombines TRBV5-5 with TRBJ2-7; TRBD2 aligns across 11 bases. CDR1 SGHKS and CDR2 YYEKEE come from the germline V gene (reference sequence). CDR3 length: 15 residues. Trimming cost V 3 bases and J 4 bases; bases outside gene matches: 6. CDR3 sequence: CASSSLTSGKYEQYF. The CDR3, as DNA: TGTGCCAGCAGCTCCCTGACTAGCGGGAAATACGAGCAGTACTTC.

The chain carries TRBV27 and TRBJ2-3; 7 bases line up with TRBD2. There are 15 residues in the CDR3. V lost 2 bases and J lost 5; bases outside the gene matches: 7. Germline V lookup: CDR1 MNHEY, CDR2 SMNVEV (reference sequence). The CDR3 loop reads CASSLAGLGVDTQYF. CDR3 DNA sequence: TGTGCCAGCAGTTTAGCCGGACTAGGAGTAGATACGCAGTATTTT.

J is TRBJ2-3 and V is TRBV7-3; D remains unclear. This CDR3 comprises 15 residues. The V and J ends lost 4 bases and 2 bases respectively, with 13 bases between them. Germline assignment: CDR1 SGHTA and CDR2 FQGTGA. CDR3 sequence reads: CASSSPLSPTDTQYF. CDR3 nucleotide sequence: TGTGCCAGCAGCTCCCCCCTCTCCCCCACAGATACGCAGTATTTT.

This rearrangement joins TRBV4-3 to TRBJ1-2; D is unclear. Germline CDR1 is LGHNA and CDR2 is YSLEER. The CDR3 contains 14 residues. Trimming took 1 base from V and 4 from J, leaving 10 bases between them. This chain's CDR3 is CASSQGEMTYGYTF. CDR3 nucleotide sequence: TGCGCCAGCAGCCAAGGAGAGATGACCTATGGCTACACCTTC.

This chain uses TRBV30 with TRBJ2-5, with D tentatively TRBD2 (5 bases). V lost 0 bases, J lost 4 bases, and 6 bases lay in between. The germline V gene encodes CDR1 GTSNPN and CDR2 SVGIG (reference sequence). CDR3 length: 12 residues. The chain's CDR3 is CAWSVLGETQYF. As DNA, the CDR3 is TGTGCCTGGAGTGTACTAGGAGAGACCCAGTACTTC.

The chain links TRBV13 to TRBJ2-7; D is undetermined. Germline V gene lookup returns CDR1 PRHDT and CDR2 FYEKMQ (reference sequence). CDR3 size: 12 residues. Trimming pared 4 bases from V and 4 bases from J, leaving 8 bases between. CDR3 loop: CASSSDRYEQYF. Written as DNA, the CDR3 is TGTGCCAGCAGCTCGGACCGTTACGAGCAGTACTTC.

CDR3 nucleotides: TGTGCCAGCAGCCGTATGGCGGGACAGACAAGCTCCTATAATTCACCCCTCCACTTT. This codes for CASSRMAGQTSSYNSPLHF. The rearrangement joins TRBV7-3 to TRBJ1-6; 7 bases align to TRBD1. Germline values: CDR1 SGHTA, CDR2 FQGTGA. The CDR3 contains 19 residues. J was trimmed by 0 bases and V by 5 bases; bases with no gene match: 13.

The CDR3 spells CASSPQGSEQYF. As DNA, the CDR3 is TGTGCCAGCAGCCCCCAGGGAAGCGAGCAGTACTTC. The J gene is TRBJ2-7, the V gene TRBV6-5; tentatively, D is TRBD1 (5 bases). This CDR3 contains 12 residues. V lost 6 bases, J lost 6 bases, and 12 bases lay in between. Germline-derived CDR1 and CDR2 are MNHEY and SVGAGI.

This sequence joins TRBV7-2 and TRBJ1-2; TRBD1 is a possible D gene (5 bases). Looked up from germline, CDR1 is SGHTA and CDR2 is FQGNSA. The CDR3 sequence is 14 residues long. V gave up 1 base and J gave up 3 bases, with 9 bases separating them. The CDR3 DNA sequence: TGTGCCAGCAGCTTAGGGACATTCTACTATGGCTACACCTTC. Encoded protein: CASSLGTFYYGYTF.

The V call is TRBV6-6, the J call TRBJ2-5; TRBD1 agrees at 9 bases. The ends lost 6 bases at V and 4 bases at J; junction bases unmatched: 9. Germline-derived CDR1 and CDR2 are MNHNY and SVGAGI (reference sequence). This CDR3 comprises 15 residues. The CDR3 DNA reads as TGTGCCAGCAGATATACAGGGGGCGTCTCAGAGACCCAGTACTTC. Encoded protein: CASRYTGGVSETQYF.

This clone was counted once. The chain combines TRBV27 with TRBJ2-3, with D unclear. CDR3 size: 15 residues. Germline values: CDR1 MNHEY, CDR2 SMNVEV (reference sequence). The V end was cut by 2 bases, the J end by 0 bases, with 9 bases between. CDR3 sequence: CASSLTALSTDTQYF. In DNA, the CDR3 is TGTGCCAGCAGTTTAACCGCCCTGAGCACAGATACGCAGTATTTT.

The gene calls are TRBV5-5 and TRBJ2-7, with D possibly matching TRBD2 (6 bases). Germline lookup yields CDR1 SGHKS and CDR2 YYEKEE (reference sequence). CDR3 length: 12 amino acids. V lost 2 bases and J 5 bases, leaving 8 bases between the germline ends. The CDR3: CASSLGGDEQYF. For the CDR3, the DNA is TGTGCCAGCAGCTTAGGAGGGGACGAGCAGTACTTC.

CDR3 DNA: TGTGCCAGCGGGGTGGGCTACAATGAGCAGTTCTTC. Translation: CASGVGYNEQFF. V and J are TRBV6-5 and TRBJ2-1, with D unresolved. The CDR3 runs to 12 residues. Trimming took 8 bases from V and 3 from J, leaving 8 bases between them. From germline, CDR1 is MNHEY and CDR2 SVGAGI.

The chain has TRBV11-3 and TRBJ1-1; weak D call: TRBD1 (5 bases). V dropped 6 bases and J dropped 4 bases, with 18 bases sitting between them. The germline gives CDR1 SGHNT, CDR2 YENEEA. The CDR3 covers 15 residues. The CDR3 is CASSPPGEPPTEAFF. CDR3 bases: TGTGCCAGCAGTCCCCCGGGGGAGCCCCCCACTGAAGCTTTCTTT. Complete variable domain (other parts from reference TRBV11-3 and TRBJ1-1): EAGVVQSPRYKIIEKKQPVAFWCNPISGHNTLYWYLQNLGQGPELLIRYENEEAVDDSQLPKDRFSAERLKGVDSTLKIQPAELGDSAVYLCASSPPGEPPTEAFFGQGTRLTVV.

This clone has only one observation. A read error is likely here: a far larger clone is one base away. The chain recombines TRBV28 with TRBJ2-7; D is unresolved. The CDR3 has 11 amino acids. Germline CDR1 and CDR2: MDHEN and SYDVKM. Trimming took 1 base from V and 6 from J, leaving 4 bases between them. The DNA of the CDR3 is TGTGCCAGCAGTTTATCAGGCGAGCAGTACTTC. This sequence encodes CASSLSGEQYF.

The V call is TRBV19, the J call TRBJ1-2; the D is unclear. The CDR3 has 12 amino acids. Germline CDR1 and CDR2: LNHDA and SQIVND (reference sequence). The V gene lost 4 bases and the J gene lost 6 bases, with 9 bases spanning the gap. The chain's CDR3 is CASSNDGHGYTF. The CDR3 DNA follows: TGTGCCAGTAGTAACGACGGGCATGGCTACACCTTC.

This chain uses TRBV7-2 with TRBJ1-1; D perhaps matches TRBD1 (5 bases). The CDR3 totals 19 residues. The ends were cut back, 1 base at V and 0 bases at J, with 21 bases in the middle. CDR1 and CDR2 (germline): SGHTA, FQGNSA. The CDR3 nucleotides are TGTGCCAGCAGCTTAGTAATCGGCATGTGGGGCGGCATGAACACTGAAGCTTTCTTT. Translation gives CASSLVIGMWGGMNTEAFF.

This chain links TRBV4-2 with TRBJ1-1; the match to TRBD1 covers 7 bases. CDR1 and CDR2 from the germline V gene are LGHNA and YNFKEQ. Trimming took 0 bases from V and 4 from J; bases not matched to a gene: 5. This CDR3 has 15 residues. CDR3 sequence (DNA): TGTGCCAGCAGCCAAGATGACAGGGTGAGCACTGAAGCTTTCTTT. It is translated as CASSQDDRVSTEAFF.